This T cell receptor beta chain was identified in a study of blood T cell repertoires in COVID-19. Across the whole study: The United States, Italy and Spain were the sources of the acute and convalescent COVID-19 samples. In each case, the material was cDNA or gDNA derived from T cells, B-cell-depleted T cells, or PBMCs.

In the original analysis: Amplification with reference gene primers provided the estimates of nucleated cell counts. Here immunoSEQ multiplex PCR was the method, and the copy in TCRdb shows in-frame clones only, minus some. V and J calls and clone size are given by that table; D and trimming were obtained from the DNA. This sample yields roughly 260,000 clones, of which about nine tenths are seen a single time; roughly 9.8% belongs to the top ten. The CDR3 consists of 14 residues. V shed 5 bases and J shed 2 bases, with 10 bases lying between them. CDR1 and CDR2 from the germline V gene are MNHEY and SVGEGT.

The sample was peripheral blood. The chain uses TRBV6-2 or TRBV6-3 and TRBJ1-5, with D maybe TRBD1 (6 bases). The TCR comes from a man aged 40-55 years who had recovered from COVID-19. DNA of the CDR3: TGTGCCAGCAGTACCCGACAGGGCAATCAGCCCCAGCATTTT. Translated: CASSTRQGNQPQHF.